This T cell receptor (beta chain) stems from a study of T cell responses to AZD1222 COVID-19 vaccine. Study-level results: No repertoire was sampled before or during the peak T cell response, only after it. Clonal diversity was possibly underestimated; the donors were predominantly white British and more often female. Once two AZD1222 doses were given, Spike-specific TCR breadth and depth went up. Regions 160-218 and 743-854 dominated among vaccine-associated CD4 TCRs spanning spike.

Some clones are missing from TCRdb's copy, which holds only in-frame ones; the method was immunoSEQ multiplex PCR. The table lists around 140,000 clones, roughly 93% of them singletons. Germline V gene sequence: CDR1 LNHDA, CDR2 SQIVND (reference sequence). The J segment lost 8 bases and the V segment lost 6 bases, leaving 12 bases of the junction unmatched. The CDR3 spans 14 residues. This clone appeared once. Its antigen is currently unknown. Source: peripheral blood, taken 28 days after the second AZD1222 dose. This TCR was sampled from an adult who received the AZD1222 COVID-19 vaccine. The V call is TRBV19, the J call TRBJ1-2, with 7 bases that match TRBD1. CDR3 DNA sequence: TGTGCCAGTAGAGGACAGGCCGCGGCCGGCGGCTACACCTTC. Residues: CASRGQAAAGGYTF.